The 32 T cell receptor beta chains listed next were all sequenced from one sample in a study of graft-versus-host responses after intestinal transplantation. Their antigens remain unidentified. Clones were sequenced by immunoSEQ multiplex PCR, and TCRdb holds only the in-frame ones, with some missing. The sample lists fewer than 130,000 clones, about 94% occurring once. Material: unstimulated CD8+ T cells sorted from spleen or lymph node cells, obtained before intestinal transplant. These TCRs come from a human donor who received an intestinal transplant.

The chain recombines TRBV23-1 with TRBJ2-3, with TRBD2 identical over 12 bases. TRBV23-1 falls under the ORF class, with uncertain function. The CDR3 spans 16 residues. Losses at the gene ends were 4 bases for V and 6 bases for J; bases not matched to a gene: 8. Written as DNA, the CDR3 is TGCGCCAGCAGTCCATGGCTAGCGGGAGGGCCGGATACGCAGTATTTT. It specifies CASSPWLAGGPDTQYF.

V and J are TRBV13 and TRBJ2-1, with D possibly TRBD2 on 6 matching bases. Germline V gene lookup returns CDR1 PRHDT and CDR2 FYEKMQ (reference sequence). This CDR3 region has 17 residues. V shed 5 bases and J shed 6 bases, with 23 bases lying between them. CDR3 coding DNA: TGTGCCAGCAGCCCCCTAGGAGCGGGCGACCTCCCCAATGAGCAGTTCTTC. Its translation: CASSPLGAGDLPNEQFF.

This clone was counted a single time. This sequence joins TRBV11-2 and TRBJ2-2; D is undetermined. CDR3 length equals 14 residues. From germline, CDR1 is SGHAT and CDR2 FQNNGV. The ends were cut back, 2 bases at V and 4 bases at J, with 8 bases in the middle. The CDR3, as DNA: TGTGCCAGCAGCTTAAAACATACCACCGGGGAGCTGTTTTTT. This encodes CASSLKHTTGELFF.

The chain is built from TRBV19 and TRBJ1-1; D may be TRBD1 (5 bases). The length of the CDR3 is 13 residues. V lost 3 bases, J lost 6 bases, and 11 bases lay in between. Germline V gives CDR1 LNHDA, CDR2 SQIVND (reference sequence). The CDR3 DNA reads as TGTGCCAGTAGTATGGTTGGGGGGGCTGAAGCTTTCTTT. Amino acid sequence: CASSMVGGAEAFF.

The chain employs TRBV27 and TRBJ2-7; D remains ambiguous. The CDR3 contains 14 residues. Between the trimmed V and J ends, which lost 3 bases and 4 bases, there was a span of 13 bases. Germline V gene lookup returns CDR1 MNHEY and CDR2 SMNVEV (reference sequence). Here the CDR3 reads CASSFVRKVYEQYF. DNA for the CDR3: TGTGCCAGCAGTTTCGTCAGGAAGGTATACGAGCAGTACTTC.

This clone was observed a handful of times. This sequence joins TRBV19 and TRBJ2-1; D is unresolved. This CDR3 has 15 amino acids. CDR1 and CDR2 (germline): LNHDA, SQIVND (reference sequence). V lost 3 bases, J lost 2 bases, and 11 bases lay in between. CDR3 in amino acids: CASSITPTPYNEQFF. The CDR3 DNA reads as TGTGCCAGTAGTATTACCCCAACACCCTACAATGAGCAGTTCTTC.

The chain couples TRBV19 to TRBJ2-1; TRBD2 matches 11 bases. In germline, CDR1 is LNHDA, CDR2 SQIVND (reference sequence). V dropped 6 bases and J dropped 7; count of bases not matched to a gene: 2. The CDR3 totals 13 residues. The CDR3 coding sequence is TGTGCCAGTAGGTTAGCGGGAGGGAATGAGCAGTTCTTC. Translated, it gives CASRLAGGNEQFF.

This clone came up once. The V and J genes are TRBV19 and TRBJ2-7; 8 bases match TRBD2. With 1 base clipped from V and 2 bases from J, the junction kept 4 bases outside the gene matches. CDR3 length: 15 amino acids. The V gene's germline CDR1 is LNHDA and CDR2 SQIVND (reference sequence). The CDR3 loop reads CASSIVGGRPYEQYF. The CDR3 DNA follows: TGTGCCAGTAGTATAGTGGGCGGGAGGCCCTACGAGCAGTACTTC.

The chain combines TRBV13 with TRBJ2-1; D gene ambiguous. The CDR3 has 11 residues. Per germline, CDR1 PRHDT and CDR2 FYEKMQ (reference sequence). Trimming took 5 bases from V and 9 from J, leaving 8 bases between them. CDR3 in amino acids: CASSPWGEQFF. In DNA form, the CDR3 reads TGTGCCAGCAGCCCCTGGGGTGAGCAGTTCTTC.

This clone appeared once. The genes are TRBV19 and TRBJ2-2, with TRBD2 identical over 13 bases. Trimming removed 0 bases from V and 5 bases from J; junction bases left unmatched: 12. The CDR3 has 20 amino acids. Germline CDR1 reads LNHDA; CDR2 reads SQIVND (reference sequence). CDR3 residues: CASSIDSGLAGPPGTGELFF. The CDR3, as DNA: TGTGCCAGTAGTATAGATTCGGGACTAGCGGGACCCCCGGGGACCGGGGAGCTGTTTTTT.

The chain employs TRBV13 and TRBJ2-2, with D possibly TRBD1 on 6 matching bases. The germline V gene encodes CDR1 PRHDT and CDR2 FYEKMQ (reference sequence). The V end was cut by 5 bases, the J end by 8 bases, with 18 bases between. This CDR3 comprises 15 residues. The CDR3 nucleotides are TGTGCCAGCAGCCCCAGGGGAATCGGGCCAGGGGAGCTGTTTTTT. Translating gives CASSPRGIGPGELFF.

The CDR3 coding sequence is TGTGCCAGCAGTTCCATCCTGACTAATGAAAAACTGTTTTTT. Translated, it gives CASSSILTNEKLFF. This chain links TRBV27 with TRBJ1-4, with D hard to call. Germline CDR1 and CDR2: MNHEY and SMNVEV (reference sequence). Trimming shortened V by 4 bases and J by 2 bases, and 8 bases separated the two germline ends. The CDR3 runs to 14 residues.

The CDR3 sequence: CASSQDLDTQKGYTF. For the CDR3, the DNA is TGCGCCAGCAGCCAAGATCTGGACACCCAGAAGGGCTACACCTTC. The chain uses TRBV4-1 and TRBJ1-2; TRBD1 is a possible D gene (5 bases). Germline V gene sequence: CDR1 MGHRA, CDR2 YSYEKL. The V end was cut by 0 bases, the J end by 8 bases, with 16 bases between. The CDR3 loop spans 15 amino acids.

CDR3: CASSPTEIYGYTF. DNA of the CDR3: TGTGCCAGCAGCCCGACAGAAATCTATGGCTACACCTTC. V gene TRBV14 combines with J gene TRBJ1-2; D may be TRBD1 (5 bases). The CDR3 loop spans 13 amino acids. Per the germline V gene, CDR1 is SGHDN and CDR2 is FVKESK. Trimming left V 4 bases short and J 4 bases short, with 10 bases between. Looking up the rest from reference TRBV14 and TRBJ1-2 gives the full variable domain: EAGVTQFPSHSVIEKGQTVTLRCDPISGHDNLYWYRRVMGKEIKFLLHFVKESKQDESGMPNNRFLAERTGGTYSTLKVQPAELEDSGVYFCASSPTEIYGYTFGSGTRLTVV.

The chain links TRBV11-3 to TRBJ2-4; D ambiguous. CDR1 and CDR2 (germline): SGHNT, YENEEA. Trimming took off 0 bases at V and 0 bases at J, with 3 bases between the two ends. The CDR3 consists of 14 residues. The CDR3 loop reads CASSLEGAKNIQYF. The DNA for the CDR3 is TGTGCCAGCAGCTTAGAGGGAGCCAAAAACATTCAGTACTTC.

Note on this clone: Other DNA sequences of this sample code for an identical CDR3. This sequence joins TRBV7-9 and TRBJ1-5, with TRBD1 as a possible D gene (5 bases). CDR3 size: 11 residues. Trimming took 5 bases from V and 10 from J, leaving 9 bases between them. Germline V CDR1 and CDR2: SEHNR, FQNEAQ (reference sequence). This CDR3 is CASSLGGPQHF. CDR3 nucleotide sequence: TGTGCCAGCAGCCTCGGGGGTCCCCAGCATTTT.

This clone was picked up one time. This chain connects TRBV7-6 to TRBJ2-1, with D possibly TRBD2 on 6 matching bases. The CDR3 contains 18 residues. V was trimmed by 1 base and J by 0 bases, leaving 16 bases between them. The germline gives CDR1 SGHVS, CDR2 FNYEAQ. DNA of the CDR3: TGTGCCAGCAGCTTAGAGTCGGCGGGGTGGGGCTCCTACAATGAGCAGTTCTTC. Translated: CASSLESAGWGSYNEQFF.

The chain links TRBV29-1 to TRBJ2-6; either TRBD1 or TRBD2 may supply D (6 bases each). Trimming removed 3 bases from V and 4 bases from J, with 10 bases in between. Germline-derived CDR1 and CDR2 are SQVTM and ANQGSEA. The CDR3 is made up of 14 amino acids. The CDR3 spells CSVDRGQGANVLTF. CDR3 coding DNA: TGCAGCGTTGACCGGGGGCAAGGGGCCAACGTCCTGACTTTC.

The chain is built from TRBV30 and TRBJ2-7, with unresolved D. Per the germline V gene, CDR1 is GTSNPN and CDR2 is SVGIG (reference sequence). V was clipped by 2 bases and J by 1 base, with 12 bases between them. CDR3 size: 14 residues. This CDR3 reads CAWSQRIRSYEQYF. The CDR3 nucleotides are TGTGCCTGGAGTCAACGCATCCGGTCCTACGAGCAGTACTTC.

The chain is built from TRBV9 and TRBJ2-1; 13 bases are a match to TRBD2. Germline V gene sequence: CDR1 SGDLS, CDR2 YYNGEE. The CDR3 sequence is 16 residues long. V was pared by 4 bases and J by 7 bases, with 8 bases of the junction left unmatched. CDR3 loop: CASSTPLAGGPNEQFF. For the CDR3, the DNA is TGTGCCAGCAGCACCCCACTAGCGGGAGGGCCAAATGAGCAGTTCTTC.

CDR3: CASSLGWAGAYNEQFF. The CDR3 coding sequence is TGTGCCAGCAGCTTAGGGTGGGCGGGAGCCTACAATGAGCAGTTCTTC. The chain employs TRBV7-8 and TRBJ2-1; 7 bases map to TRBD2. V shed 1 base, J shed 2 bases, and the junction held 5 bases outside the gene matches. CDR1 and CDR2 (germline): SGHVS, FQNEAQ. The CDR3 covers 16 residues.

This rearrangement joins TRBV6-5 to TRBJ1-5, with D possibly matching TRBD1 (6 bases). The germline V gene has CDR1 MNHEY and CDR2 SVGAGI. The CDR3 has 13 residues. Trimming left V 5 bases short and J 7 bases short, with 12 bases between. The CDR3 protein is CASSGTTGQPQHF. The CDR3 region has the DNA TGTGCCAGCAGTGGGACAACGGGACAGCCCCAGCATTTT.

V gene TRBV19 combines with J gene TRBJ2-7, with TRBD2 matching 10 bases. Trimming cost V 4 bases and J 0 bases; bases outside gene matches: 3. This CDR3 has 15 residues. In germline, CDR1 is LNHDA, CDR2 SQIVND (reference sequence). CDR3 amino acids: CASSKGLASSYEQYF. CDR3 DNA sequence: TGTGCCAGTAGTAAGGGACTAGCGAGCTCCTACGAGCAGTACTTC. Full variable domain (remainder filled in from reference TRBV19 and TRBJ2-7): DGGITQSPKYLFRKEGQNVTLSCEQNLNHDAMYWYRQDPGQGLRLIYYSQIVNDFQKGDIAEGYSVSREKKESFPLTVTSAQKNPTAFYLCASSKGLASSYEQYFGPGTRLTVT.

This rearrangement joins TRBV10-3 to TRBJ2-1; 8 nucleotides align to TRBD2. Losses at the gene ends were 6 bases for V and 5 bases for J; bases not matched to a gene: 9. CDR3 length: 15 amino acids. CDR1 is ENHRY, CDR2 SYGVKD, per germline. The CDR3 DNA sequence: TGTGCCATCAGGACCGGGACTAGGAGAAACAATGAGCAGTTCTTC. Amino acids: CAIRTGTRRNNEQFF.

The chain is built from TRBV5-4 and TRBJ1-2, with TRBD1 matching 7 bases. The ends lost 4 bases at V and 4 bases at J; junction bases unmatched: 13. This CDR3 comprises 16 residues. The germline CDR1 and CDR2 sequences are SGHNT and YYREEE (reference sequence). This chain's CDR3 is CASSLRDSFRVYGYTF. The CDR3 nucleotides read TGTGCCAGCAGCCTACGGGACAGTTTCCGAGTCTATGGCTACACCTTC.

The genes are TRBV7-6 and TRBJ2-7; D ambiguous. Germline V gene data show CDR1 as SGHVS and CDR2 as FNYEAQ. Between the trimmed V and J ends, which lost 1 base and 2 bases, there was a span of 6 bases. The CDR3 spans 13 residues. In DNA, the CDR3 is TGTGCCAGCAGCTTAGGTGGCACCTACGAGCAGTACTTC. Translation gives CASSLGGTYEQYF.

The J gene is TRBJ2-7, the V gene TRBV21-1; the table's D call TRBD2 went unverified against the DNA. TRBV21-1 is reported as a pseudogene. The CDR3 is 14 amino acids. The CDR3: CASSNSGTPREQYF. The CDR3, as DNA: TGTGCCAGCAGCAATAGCGGGACCCCTCGGGAGCAGTACTTC.

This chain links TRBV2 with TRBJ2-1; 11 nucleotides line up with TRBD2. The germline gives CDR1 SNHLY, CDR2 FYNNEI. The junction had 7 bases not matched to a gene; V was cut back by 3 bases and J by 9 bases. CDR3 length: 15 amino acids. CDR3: CASSDGSGRALEQFF. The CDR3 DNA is TGTGCCAGCAGTGACGGTAGCGGGAGGGCCCTTGAGCAGTTCTTC.

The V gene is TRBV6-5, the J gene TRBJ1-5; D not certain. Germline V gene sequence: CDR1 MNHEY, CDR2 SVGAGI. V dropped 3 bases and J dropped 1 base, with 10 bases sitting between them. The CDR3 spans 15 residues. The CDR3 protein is CASSYDGLSNQPQHF. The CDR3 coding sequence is TGTGCCAGCAGTTATGACGGACTAAGCAATCAGCCCCAGCATTTT.

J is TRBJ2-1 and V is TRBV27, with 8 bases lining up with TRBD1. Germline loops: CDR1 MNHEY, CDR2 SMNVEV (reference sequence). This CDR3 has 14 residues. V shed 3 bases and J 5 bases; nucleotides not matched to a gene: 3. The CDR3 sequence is CASSFLDRDNEQFF. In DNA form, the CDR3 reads TGTGCCAGCAGTTTTCTGGACAGGGACAATGAGCAGTTCTTC.

CDR3 in amino acids: CASSSDSLQWQFF. In DNA form, the CDR3 reads TGTGCCAGCAGTTCAGACTCCCTTCAGTGGCAGTTCTTC. The rearrangement links TRBV27 to TRBJ2-1; D gene unclear. Between the trimmed V and J ends, which lost 4 bases and 12 bases, there was a span of 16 bases. This CDR3 is 13 amino acids long. The germline V gene encodes CDR1 MNHEY and CDR2 SMNVEV (reference sequence).

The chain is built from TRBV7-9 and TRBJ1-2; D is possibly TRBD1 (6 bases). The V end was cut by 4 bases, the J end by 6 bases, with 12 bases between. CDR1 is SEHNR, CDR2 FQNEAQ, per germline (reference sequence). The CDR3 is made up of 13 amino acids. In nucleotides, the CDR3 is TGTGCCAGCAGCTCAGGGGCGGGGGATGGCTACACCTTC. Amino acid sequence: CASSSGAGDGYTF.